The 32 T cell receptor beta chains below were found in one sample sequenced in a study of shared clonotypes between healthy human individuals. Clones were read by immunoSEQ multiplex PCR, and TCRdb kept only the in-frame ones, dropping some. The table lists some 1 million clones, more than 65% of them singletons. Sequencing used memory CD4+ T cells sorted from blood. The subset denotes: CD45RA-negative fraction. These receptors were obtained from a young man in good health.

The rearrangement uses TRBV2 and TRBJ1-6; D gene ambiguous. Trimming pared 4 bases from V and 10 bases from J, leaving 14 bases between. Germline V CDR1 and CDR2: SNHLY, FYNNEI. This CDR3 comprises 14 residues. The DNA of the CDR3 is TGTGCCAGCAGTGGGGGAAAAGGCAACTCACCCCTCCACTTT. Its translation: CASSGGKGNSPLHF. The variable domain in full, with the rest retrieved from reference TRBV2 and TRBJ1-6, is EPEVTQTPSHQVTQMGQEVILRCVPISNHLYFYWYRQILGQKVEFLVSFYNNEISEKSEIFDDQFSVERPDGSNFTLKIRSTKLEDSAMYFCASSGGKGNSPLHFGNGTRLTVT.

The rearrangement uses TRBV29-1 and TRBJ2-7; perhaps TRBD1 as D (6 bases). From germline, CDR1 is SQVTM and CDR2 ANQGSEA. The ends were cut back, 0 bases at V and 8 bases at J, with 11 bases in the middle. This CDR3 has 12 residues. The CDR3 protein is CSVEDGDTQQYF. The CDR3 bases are TGCAGCGTTGAAGATGGGGACACCCAGCAGTACTTC.

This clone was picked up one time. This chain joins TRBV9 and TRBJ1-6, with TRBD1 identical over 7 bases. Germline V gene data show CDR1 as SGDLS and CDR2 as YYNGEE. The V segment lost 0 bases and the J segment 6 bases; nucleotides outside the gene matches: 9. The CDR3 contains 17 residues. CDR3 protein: CASSVGPTGVGNSPLHF. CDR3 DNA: TGTGCCAGCAGCGTAGGCCCCACAGGGGTCGGTAATTCACCCCTCCACTTT.

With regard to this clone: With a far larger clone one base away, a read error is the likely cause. The CDR3 is CASSAGQGAGNTIYF. For the CDR3, the DNA is TGTGCCAGCAGTGCGGGACAGGGGGCTGGAAACACCATATATTTT. V and J are TRBV28 and TRBJ1-3; 11 nucleotides match TRBD1. With V trimmed by 5 bases and J by 2 bases, 2 bases remained unmatched. Germline V lookup: CDR1 MDHEN, CDR2 SYDVKM. The CDR3 is 15 amino acids.

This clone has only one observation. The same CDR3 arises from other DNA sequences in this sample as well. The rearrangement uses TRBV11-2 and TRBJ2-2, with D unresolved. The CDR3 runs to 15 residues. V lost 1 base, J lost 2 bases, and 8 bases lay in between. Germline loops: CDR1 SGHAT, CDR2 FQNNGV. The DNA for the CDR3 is TGTGCCAGCAGCTTAGGGACCGCAAACACCGGGGAGCTGTTTTTT. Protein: CASSLGTANTGELFF.

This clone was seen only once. This CDR3 reads CAIRQLSTDTQYF. The DNA for the CDR3 is TGTGCCATCAGACAGCTTAGCACAGATACGCAGTATTTT. The chain links TRBV10-3 to TRBJ2-3, with D uncertain. This CDR3 region has 13 residues. Deletions cut 6 bases from V and 0 bases from J, with 7 bases between. In germline, CDR1 is ENHRY, CDR2 SYGVKD.

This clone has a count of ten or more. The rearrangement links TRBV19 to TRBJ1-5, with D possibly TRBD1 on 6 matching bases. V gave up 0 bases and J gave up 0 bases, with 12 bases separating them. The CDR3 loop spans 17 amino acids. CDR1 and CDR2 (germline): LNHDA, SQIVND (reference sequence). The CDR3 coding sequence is TGTGCCAGTAGTATAGATCTCACAGGGACTAGCAATCAGCCCCAGCATTTT. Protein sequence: CASSIDLTGTSNQPQHF.

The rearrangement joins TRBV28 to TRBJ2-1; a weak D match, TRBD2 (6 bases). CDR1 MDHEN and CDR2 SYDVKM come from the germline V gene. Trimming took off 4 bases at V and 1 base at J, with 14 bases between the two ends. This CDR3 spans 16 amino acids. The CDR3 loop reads CASSSPAGNSYNEQFF. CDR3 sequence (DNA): TGTGCCAGCAGTTCCCCAGCGGGCAATTCCTACAATGAGCAGTTCTTC.

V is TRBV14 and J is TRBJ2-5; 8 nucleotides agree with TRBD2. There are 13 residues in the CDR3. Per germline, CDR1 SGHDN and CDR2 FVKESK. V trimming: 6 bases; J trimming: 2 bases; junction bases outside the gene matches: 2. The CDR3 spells CASSRLAQETQYF. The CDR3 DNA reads TGTGCCAGCAGTCGACTAGCGCAAGAGACCCAGTACTTC.

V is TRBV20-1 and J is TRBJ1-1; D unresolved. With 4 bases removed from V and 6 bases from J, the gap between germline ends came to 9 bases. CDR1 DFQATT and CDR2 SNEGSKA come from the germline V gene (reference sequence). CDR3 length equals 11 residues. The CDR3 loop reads CSATAGAEAFF. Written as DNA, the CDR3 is TGCAGTGCTACGGCTGGGGCTGAAGCTTTCTTT.

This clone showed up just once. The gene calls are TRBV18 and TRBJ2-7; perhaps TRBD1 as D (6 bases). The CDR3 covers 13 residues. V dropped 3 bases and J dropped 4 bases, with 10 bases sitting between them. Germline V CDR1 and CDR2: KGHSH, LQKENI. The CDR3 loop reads CASSPITGYEQYF. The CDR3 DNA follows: TGTGCCAGCTCACCCATTACAGGGTACGAGCAGTACTTC.

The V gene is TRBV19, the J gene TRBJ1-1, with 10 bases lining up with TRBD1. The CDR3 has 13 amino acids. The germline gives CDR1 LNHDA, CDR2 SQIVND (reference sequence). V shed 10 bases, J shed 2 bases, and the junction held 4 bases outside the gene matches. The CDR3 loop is CATTTGGNTEAFF. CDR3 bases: TGTGCCACTACGACAGGGGGCAACACTGAAGCTTTCTTT.

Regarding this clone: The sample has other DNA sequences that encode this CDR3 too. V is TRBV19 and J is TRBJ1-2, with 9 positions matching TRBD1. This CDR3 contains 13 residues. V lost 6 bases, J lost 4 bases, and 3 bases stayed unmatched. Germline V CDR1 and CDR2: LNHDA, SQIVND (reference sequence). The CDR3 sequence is CASRGQGVYGYTF. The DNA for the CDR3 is TGTGCCAGTAGGGGACAGGGAGTCTATGGCTACACCTTC.

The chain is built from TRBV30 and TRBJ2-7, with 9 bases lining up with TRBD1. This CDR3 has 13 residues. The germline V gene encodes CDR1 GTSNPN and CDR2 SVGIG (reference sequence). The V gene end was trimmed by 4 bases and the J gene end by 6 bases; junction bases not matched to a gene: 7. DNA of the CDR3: TGTGCCTGGACCGGGGACAGGGATAGCGAGCAGTACTTC. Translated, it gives CAWTGDRDSEQYF.

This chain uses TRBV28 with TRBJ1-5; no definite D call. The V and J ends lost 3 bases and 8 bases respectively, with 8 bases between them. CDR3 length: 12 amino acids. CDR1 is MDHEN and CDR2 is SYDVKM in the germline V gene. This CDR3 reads CASSFDGKPQHF. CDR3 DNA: TGTGCCAGCAGTTTCGACGGGAAGCCCCAGCATTTT.

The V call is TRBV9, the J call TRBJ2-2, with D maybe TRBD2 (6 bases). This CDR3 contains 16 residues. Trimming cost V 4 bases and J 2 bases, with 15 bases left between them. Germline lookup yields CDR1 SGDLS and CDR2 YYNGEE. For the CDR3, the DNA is TGTGCCAGCAGCCCACGGGACTGGGGTAACACCGGGGAGCTGTTTTTT. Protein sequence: CASSPRDWGNTGELFF. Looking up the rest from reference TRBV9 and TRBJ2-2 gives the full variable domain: DSGVTQTPKHLITATGQRVTLRCSPRSGDLSVYWYQQSLDQGLQFLIQYYNGEERAKGNILERFSAQQFPDLHSELNLSSLELGDSALYFCASSPRDWGNTGELFFGEGSRLTVL.

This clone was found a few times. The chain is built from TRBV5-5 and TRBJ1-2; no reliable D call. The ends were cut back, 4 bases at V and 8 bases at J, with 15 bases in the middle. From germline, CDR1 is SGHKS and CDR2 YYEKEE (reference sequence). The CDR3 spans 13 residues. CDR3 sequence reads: CASSPVQSRGYTF. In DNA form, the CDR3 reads TGTGCCAGCAGCCCCGTACAAAGCCGCGGCTACACCTTC.

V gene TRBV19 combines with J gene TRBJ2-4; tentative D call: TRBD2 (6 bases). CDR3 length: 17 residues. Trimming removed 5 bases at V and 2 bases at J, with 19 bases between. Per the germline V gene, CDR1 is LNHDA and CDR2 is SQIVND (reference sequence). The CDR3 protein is CASSPAGWREPKNIQYF. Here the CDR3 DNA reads TGTGCCAGTAGTCCCGCGGGGTGGAGGGAACCCAAAAACATTCAGTACTTC.

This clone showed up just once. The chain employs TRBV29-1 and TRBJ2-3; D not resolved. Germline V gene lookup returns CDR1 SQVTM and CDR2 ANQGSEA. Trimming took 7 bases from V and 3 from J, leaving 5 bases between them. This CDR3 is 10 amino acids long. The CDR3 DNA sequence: TGCAGCGAATCGACAGATACGCAGTATTTT. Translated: CSESTDTQYF.

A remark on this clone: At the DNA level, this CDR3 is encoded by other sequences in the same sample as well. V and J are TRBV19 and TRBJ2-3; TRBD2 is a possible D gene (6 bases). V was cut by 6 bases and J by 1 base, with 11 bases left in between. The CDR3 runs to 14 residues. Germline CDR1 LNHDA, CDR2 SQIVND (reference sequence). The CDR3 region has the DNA TGTGCCAGTAGCCCGCCGGGGGGCACAGATACGCAGTATTTT. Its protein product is CASSPPGGTDTQYF.

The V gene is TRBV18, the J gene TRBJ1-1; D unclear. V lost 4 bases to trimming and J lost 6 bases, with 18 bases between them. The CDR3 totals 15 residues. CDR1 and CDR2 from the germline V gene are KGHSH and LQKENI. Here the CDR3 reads CASSLHEFRASEAFF. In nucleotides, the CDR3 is TGTGCCAGCTCACTACACGAGTTTAGGGCTTCTGAAGCTTTCTTT.

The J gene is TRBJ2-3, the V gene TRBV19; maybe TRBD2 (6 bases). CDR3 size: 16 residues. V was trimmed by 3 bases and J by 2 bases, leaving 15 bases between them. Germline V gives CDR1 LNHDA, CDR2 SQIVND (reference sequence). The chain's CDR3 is CASSMSGSKVTDTQYF. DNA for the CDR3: TGTGCCAGTAGTATGAGCGGGTCTAAAGTCACAGATACGCAGTATTTT.

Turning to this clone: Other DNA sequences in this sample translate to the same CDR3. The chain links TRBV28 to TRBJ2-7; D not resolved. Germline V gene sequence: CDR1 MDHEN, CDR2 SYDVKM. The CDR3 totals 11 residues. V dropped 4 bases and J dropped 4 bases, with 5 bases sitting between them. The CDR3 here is CASSSRYEQYF. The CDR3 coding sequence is TGTGCCAGCAGTTCCCGGTACGAGCAGTACTTC.

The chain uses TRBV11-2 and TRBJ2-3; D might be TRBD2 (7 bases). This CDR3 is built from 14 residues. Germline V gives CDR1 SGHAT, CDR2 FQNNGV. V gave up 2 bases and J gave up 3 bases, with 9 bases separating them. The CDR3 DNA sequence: TGTGCCAGCAGCTTAAGGGGGGGGACAGATACGCAGTATTTT. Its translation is CASSLRGGTDTQYF. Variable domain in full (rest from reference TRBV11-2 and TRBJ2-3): EAGVAQSPRYKIIEKRQSVAFWCNPISGHATLYWYQQILGQGPKLLIQFQNNGVVDDSQLPKDRFSAERLKGVDSTLKIQPAKLEDSAVYLCASSLRGGTDTQYFGPGTRLTVL.

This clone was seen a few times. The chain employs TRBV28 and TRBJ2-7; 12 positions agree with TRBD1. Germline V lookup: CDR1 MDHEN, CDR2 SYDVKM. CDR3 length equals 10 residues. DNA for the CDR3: TGTGCCAGCGGGGACAGGGGGCATCAGGTC. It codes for CASGDRGHQV.

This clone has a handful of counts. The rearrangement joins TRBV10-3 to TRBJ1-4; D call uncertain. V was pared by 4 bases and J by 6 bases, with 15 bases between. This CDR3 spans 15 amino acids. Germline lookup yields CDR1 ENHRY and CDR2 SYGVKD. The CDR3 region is CAISARGLRDEKLFF. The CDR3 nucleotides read TGTGCCATCAGTGCGCGTGGACTGCGGGATGAAAAACTGTTTTTT.

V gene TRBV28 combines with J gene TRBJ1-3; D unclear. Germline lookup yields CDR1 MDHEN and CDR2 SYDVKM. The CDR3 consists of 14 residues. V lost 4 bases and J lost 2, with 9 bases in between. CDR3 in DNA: TGTGCCAGCAGTTCGCTGTCGGCTGGAAACACCATATATTTT. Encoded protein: CASSSLSAGNTIYF.

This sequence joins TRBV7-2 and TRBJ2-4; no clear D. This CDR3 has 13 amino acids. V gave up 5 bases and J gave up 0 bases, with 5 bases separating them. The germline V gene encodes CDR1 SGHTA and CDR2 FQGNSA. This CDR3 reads CASSPVAKNIQYF. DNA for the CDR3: TGTGCCAGCAGCCCTGTAGCCAAAAACATTCAGTACTTC.

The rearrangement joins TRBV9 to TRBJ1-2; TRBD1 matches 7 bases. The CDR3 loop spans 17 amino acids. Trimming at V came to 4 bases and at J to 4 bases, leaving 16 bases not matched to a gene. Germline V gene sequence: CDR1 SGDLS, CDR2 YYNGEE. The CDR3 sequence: CASSPRPQGVGIYGYTF. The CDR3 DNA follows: TGTGCCAGCAGCCCGCGGCCCCAGGGGGTTGGTATCTATGGCTACACCTTC.

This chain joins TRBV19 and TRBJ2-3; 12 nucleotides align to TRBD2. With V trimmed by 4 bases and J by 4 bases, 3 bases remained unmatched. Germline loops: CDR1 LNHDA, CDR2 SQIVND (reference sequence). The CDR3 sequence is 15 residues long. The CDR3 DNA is TGTGCCAGTAGTAGGGGACTAGCGGGTTCAGATACGCAGTATTTT. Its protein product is CASSRGLAGSDTQYF.

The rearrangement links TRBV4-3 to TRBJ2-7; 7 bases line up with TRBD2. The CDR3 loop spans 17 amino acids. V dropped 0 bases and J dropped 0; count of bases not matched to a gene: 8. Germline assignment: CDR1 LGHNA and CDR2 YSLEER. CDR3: CASSQEIIPSGSYEQYF. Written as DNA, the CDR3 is TGCGCCAGCAGCCAAGAAATTATTCCTAGCGGCTCCTACGAGCAGTACTTC.

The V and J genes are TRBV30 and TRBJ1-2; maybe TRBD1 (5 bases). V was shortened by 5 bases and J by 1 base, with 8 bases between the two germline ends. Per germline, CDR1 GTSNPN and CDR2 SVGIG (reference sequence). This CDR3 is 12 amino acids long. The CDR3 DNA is TGTGCCTGGGCAAGGGGTAACTATGGCTACACCTTC. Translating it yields CAWARGNYGYTF.